This T cell receptor (beta chain) was observed in a study of radiation and T cells in renal cell carcinoma. This table comes from immunoSEQ multiplex PCR, and its TCRdb copy is limited to in-frame clones, with some not included. Found here are approximately 90,000 clones, just under 85% of them singletons; the top ten hold around 9.4%. Time point specified: blood 4 weeks post-SBRT, at nephrectomy. Noted treatment: 15 Gy SBRT to primary tumor, nephrectomy 4 weeks later. Blood was sampled at baseline, 2 weeks and 4 weeks after SBRT. CDR3 length: 14 residues. Germline CDR1 SGHTA, CDR2 FQGNSA. Trimming shortened V by 0 bases and J by 4 bases, and 10 bases separated the two germline ends.

The clonotype comes from a man aged 50-60 years with renal cell carcinoma. This material consisted of blood, taken from a patient whose treatment included radiotherapy and nephrectomy. This chain joins TRBV7-2 and TRBJ2-7; no clear D. The CDR3 DNA reads TGTGCCAGCAGCTTAGCCAATGCTGTATACGAGCAGTACTTC. Its translation is CASSLANAVYEQYF.